This T cell receptor beta chain emerged from a study of shared clonotypes between healthy human individuals. Study-level findings and limits: With few donors, the genetic and exposure-history diversity represented was limited.

Measured with immunoSEQ multiplex PCR; TCRdb has only the in-frame clones, and not every one. The sample comprises around 550,000 clones, 90% to 97% of which are singletons, and about 0.057% rests with the top ten. Germline V gene sequence: CDR1 MDHEN, CDR2 SYDVKM. V was trimmed by 2 bases and J by 5 bases, leaving 16 bases between them. The CDR3 runs to 16 residues. To note about this clone: Its antigen is undetermined.

The sample taken for sequencing was naive CD4+ T cells sorted from blood. Subset reported: CD45RA+ positively selected. The origin of this receptor is a woman in her 30s in good health. This rearrangement joins TRBV28 to TRBJ1-5, with a weak D call TRBD1 (6 bases). In DNA form, the CDR3 reads TGTGCCAGCAGTTTAAGGGGGTCATACCAGTATCAGCCCCAGCATTTT. Its protein product is CASSLRGSYQYQPQHF. The full variable domain, with the rest looked up from reference TRBV28 and TRBJ1-5, is DVKVTQSSRYLVKRTGEKVFLECVQDMDHENMFWYRQDPGLGLRLIYFSYDVKMKEKGDIPEGYSVSREKKERFSLILESASTNQTSMYLCASSLRGSYQYQPQHFGDGTRLSIL.